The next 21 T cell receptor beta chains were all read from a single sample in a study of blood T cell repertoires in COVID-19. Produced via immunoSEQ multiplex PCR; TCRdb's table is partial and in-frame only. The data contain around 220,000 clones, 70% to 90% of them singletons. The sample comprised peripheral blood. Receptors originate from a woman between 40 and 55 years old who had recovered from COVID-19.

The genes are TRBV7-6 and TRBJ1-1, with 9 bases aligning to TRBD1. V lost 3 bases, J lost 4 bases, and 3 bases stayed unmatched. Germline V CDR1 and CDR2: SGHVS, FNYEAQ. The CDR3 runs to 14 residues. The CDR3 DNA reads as TGTGCCAGCAGCTTGGACAGGGGAGGCACTGAAGCTTTCTTT. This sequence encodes CASSLDRGGTEAFF.

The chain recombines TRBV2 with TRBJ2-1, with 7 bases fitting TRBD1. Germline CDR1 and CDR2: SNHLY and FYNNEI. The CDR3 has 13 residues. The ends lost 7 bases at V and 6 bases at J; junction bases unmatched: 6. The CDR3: CASILTGVNEQFF. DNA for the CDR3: TGTGCCAGCATACTTACAGGGGTCAATGAGCAGTTCTTC.

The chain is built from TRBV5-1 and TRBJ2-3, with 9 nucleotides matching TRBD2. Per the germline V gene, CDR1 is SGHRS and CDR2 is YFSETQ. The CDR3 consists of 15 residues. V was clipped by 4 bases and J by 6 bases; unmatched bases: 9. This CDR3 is CASSLQRGAADTQYF. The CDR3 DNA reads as TGCGCCAGCAGCCTCCAGCGGGGGGCGGCGGATACGCAGTATTTT.

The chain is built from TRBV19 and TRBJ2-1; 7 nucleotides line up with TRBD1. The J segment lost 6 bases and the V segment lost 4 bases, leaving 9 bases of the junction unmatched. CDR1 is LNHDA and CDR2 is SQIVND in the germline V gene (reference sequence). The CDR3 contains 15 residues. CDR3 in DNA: TGTGCCAGTAGTAGACAGGGACAATTGTTCAATGAGCAGTTCTTC. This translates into CASSRQGQLFNEQFF. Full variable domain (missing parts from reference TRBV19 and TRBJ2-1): DGGITQSPKYLFRKEGQNVTLSCEQNLNHDAMYWYRQDPGQGLRLIYYSQIVNDFQKGDIAEGYSVSREKKESFPLTVTSAQKNPTAFYLCASSRQGQLFNEQFFGPGTRLTVL.

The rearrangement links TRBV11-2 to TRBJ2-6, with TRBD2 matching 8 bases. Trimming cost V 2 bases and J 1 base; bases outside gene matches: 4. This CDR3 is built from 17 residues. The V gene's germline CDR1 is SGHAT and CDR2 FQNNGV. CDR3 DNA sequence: TGTGCCAGCAGCTTAACTAGCGGAATATCTGGGGCCAACGTCCTGACTTTC. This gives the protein CASSLTSGISGANVLTF.

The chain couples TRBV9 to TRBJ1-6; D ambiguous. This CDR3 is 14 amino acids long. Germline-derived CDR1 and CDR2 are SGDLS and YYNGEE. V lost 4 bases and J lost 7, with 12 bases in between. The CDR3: CASSLGVRNSPLHF. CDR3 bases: TGTGCCAGCAGCCTAGGTGTCAGGAATTCACCCCTCCACTTT.

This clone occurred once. The CDR3 nucleotides read TGTGCCAGCAGTTTGAACTGGAACACTGAAGCTTTCTTT. Its translation is CASSLNWNTEAFF. This sequence joins TRBV27 and TRBJ1-1; no firm D call. Germline CDR1 MNHEY, CDR2 SMNVEV (reference sequence). The V end was cut by 3 bases, the J end by 1 base, with 6 bases between. The length of the CDR3 is 13 residues.

This CDR3 reads CASSLSIGAPDTQYF. The CDR3 DNA sequence: TGTGCCAGCTCGCTTAGCATTGGTGCCCCAGATACGCAGTATTTT. The rearrangement uses TRBV18 and TRBJ2-3; no clear D. Germline CDR1 is KGHSH and CDR2 is LQKENI. V dropped 6 bases and J dropped 4 bases, with 17 bases sitting between them. The CDR3 loop spans 15 amino acids.

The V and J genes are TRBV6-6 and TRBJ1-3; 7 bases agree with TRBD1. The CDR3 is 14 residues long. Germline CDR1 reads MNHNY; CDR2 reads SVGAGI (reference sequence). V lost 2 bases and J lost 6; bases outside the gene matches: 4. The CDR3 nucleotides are TGTGCCAGCAGTTACGACAGGGTGCAAAACACCATATATTTT. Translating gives CASSYDRVQNTIYF.

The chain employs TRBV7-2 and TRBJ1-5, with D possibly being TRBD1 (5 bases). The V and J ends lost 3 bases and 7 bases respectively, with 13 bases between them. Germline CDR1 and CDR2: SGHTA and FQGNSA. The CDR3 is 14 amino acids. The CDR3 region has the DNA TGTGCCAGCAGCTTCGGGGGAGGAGGGCAGCCCCAGCATTTT. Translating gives CASSFGGGGQPQHF.

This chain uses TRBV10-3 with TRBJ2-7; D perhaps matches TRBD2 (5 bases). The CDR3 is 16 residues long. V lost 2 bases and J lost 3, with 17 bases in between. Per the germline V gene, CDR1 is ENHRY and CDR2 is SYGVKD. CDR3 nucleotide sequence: TGTGCCATCAGTGAGGAAGGCCGGAGGCTGGGCTACGAGCAGTACTTC. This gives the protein CAISEEGRRLGYEQYF.

CDR3 residues: CASSVGGDTEAFF. In nucleotides, the CDR3 is TGCGCCAGCAGCGTCGGGGGGGACACTGAAGCTTTCTTT. V usage is TRBV4-3 and J usage is TRBJ1-1; D possibly corresponds to TRBD1 (5 bases). This CDR3 is 13 amino acids long. V gave up 5 bases and J gave up 3 bases, with 10 bases separating them. Germline assignment: CDR1 LGHNA and CDR2 YSLEER.

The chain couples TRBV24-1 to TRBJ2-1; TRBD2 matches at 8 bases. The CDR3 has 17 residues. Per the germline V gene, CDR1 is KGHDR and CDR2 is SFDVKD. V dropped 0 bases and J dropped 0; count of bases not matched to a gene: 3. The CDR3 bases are TGTGCCACCAGTGATTTGCGCGGGGGGCCCTCCTACAATGAGCAGTTCTTC. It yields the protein CATSDLRGGPSYNEQFF.

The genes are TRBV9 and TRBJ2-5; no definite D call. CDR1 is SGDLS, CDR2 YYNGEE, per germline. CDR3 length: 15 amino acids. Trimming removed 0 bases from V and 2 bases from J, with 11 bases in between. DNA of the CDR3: TGTGCCAGCAGCGTAGGATTCGCCGGGCAAGAGACCCAGTACTTC. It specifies CASSVGFAGQETQYF.

The CDR3 nucleotides read TGTGCCAGCAGCCAAGGTTTGACTAGCGGGGCCCCAGATACGCAGTATTTT. Encoded protein: CASSQGLTSGAPDTQYF. The V call is TRBV3-1 (or the pseudogene TRBV3-2), the J call TRBJ2-3; 11 bases map to TRBD2. CDR3 length: 17 residues. Germline V gene sequence: CDR1 LGHDT, CDR2 YNNKEL (reference sequence). V shed 1 base, J shed 4 bases, and the junction held 7 bases outside the gene matches.

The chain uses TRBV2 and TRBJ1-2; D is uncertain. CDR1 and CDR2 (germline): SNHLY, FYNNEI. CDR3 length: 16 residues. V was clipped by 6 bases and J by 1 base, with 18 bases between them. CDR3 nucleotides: TGTGCCAGCAGCGAACCCAAGTCGGGAGGTAACTATGGCTACACCTTC. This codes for CASSEPKSGGNYGYTF.

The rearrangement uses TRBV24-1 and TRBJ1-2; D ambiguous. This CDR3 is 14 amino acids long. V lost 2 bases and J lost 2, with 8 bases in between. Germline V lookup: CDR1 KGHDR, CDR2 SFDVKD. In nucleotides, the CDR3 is TGTGCCACCAGTGATTACCAGATGAACTATGGCTACACCTTC. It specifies CATSDYQMNYGYTF.

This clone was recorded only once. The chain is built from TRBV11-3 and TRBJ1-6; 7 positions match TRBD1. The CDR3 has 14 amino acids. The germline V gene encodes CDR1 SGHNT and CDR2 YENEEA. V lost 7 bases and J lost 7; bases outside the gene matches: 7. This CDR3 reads CASTLGTENSPLHF. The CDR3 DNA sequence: TGTGCCAGCACCTTGGGGACAGAGAATTCACCCCTCCACTTT.

The CDR3 loop is CASTVQGSTDTQYF. In DNA form, the CDR3 reads TGTGCCAGCACGGTACAGGGGAGCACAGATACGCAGTATTTT. The chain uses TRBV5-5 and TRBJ2-3, with 7 bases aligning to TRBD1. This CDR3 is 14 amino acids long. V trimming: 6 bases; J trimming: 0 bases; junction bases outside the gene matches: 4. Germline CDR1 SGHKS, CDR2 YYEKEE (reference sequence).

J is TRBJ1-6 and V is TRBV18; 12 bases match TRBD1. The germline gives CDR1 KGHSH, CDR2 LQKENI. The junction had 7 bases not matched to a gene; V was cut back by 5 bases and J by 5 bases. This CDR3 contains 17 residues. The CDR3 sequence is CASSAGTGGANNSPLHF. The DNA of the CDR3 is TGTGCCAGCTCAGCCGGGACAGGGGGCGCGAATAATTCACCCCTCCACTTT. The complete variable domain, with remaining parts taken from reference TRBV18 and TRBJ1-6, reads NAGVMQNPRHLVRRRGQEARLRCSPMKGHSHVYWYRQLPEEGLKFMVYLQKENIIDESGMPKERFSAEFPKEGPSILRIQQVVRGDSAAYFCASSAGTGGANNSPLHFGNGTRLTVT.

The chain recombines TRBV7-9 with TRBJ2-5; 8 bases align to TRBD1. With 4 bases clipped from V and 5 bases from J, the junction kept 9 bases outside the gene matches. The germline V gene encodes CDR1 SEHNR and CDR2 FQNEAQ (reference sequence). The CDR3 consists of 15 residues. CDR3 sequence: CASSYLDRVGETQYF. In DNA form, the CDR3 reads TGTGCCAGCAGCTACCTGGACAGGGTTGGGGAGACCCAGTACTTC. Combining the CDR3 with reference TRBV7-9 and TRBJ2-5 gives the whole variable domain DTGVSQNPRHKITKRGQNVTFRCDPISEHNRLYWYRQTLGQGPEFLTYFQNEAQLEKSRLLSDRFSAERPKGSFSTLEIQRTEQGDSAMYLCASSYLDRVGETQYFGPGTRLLVL.